These T cell receptor beta chains were read from a single sample in a study of cytomegalovirus exposure and HLA in healthy donors. Sequenced by immunoSEQ multiplex PCR; TCRdb stores in-frame clones only, minus some. The sample contains 100,000 to 150,000 clones, approximately 69% of which appear only once. The source material was PBMCs. These receptors came from a woman aged 45-65 years in good health and CMV-seropositive. Each CDR3 is given with its conserved first and last residue. A D gene is named only where the DNA matches it firmly. Only some rows state a clone size, as once, few, many or a class for expanded clones.

clone_size,v_call,j_call,d_call,cdr3_aa,cdr3_nt
NA,TRBV7-2,TRBJ2-1,NA,CASSIRDSRTEQFF,TGTGCCAGCAGCATCCGGGACTCCCGTACGGAGCAGTTCTTC
NA,TRBV28,TRBJ1-3,NA,CASRGSGGDTIYF,TGTGCCAGCAGAGGGTCTGGGGGGGACACCATATATTTT
NA,TRBV2,TRBJ2-2,TRBD2,CASSLSGSIAGELFF,TGTGCCAGCAGTCTTAGCGGGAGCATTGCCGGGGAGCTGTTTTTT
NA,TRBV11-2,TRBJ2-1,TRBD1,CASSLEGQGARNEQFF,TGTGCCAGCAGCTTAGAAGGACAGGGGGCGCGTAATGAGCAGTTCTTC
NA,TRBV10-3,TRBJ2-7,TRBD1,CAISLTGQGGEDEQYF,TGTGCCATCAGCCTAACGGGACAGGGTGGTGAGGACGAGCAGTACTTC
NA,TRBV7-9,TRBJ2-3,TRBD1,CASSPPLQGPTDTQYF,TGTGCCAGCAGCCCCCCGCTACAGGGGCCGACAGATACGCAGTATTTT
NA,TRBV5-1,TRBJ2-2,TRBD1,CASSWAAAGGIITGELFF,TGCGCCAGCAGTTGGGCTGCGGCAGGGGGCATTATCACCGGGGAGCTGTTTTTT
NA,TRBV28,TRBJ2-7,TRBD2,CASSSLLAGDSSEQYF,TGTGCCAGCAGTTCGCTACTAGCGGGAGACTCCAGCGAGCAGTACTTC
many,TRBV7-2,TRBJ1-3,TRBD1,CASSRDRAPGNTIYF,TGTGCCAGCAGCCGCGACAGGGCGCCTGGAAACACCATATATTTT
NA,TRBV7-2,TRBJ2-7,TRBD1,CASSPKDRVLYEQYF,TGTGCCAGCAGCCCAAAGGACAGGGTATTGTACGAGCAGTACTTC
NA,TRBV28,TRBJ1-3,NA,CASSSSTSYSGNTIYF,TGTGCCAGCAGTTCCTCGACAAGCTACTCTGGAAACACCATATATTTT
once,TRBV5-1,TRBJ2-7,TRBD1,CASSGGTGVLEQYF,TGCGCCAGCAGCGGTGGGACAGGGGTCTTAGAGCAGTACTTC
NA,TRBV2,TRBJ1-1,TRBD1,CASSGDRGRVNTEAFF,TGTGCCAGCAGTGGTGACAGGGGGCGAGTGAACACTGAAGCTTTCTTT
NA,TRBV6-1,TRBJ1-1,NA,CASSDAGAGTEAFF,TGTGCCAGCAGTGACGCAGGGGCCGGTACTGAAGCTTTCTTT
NA,TRBV14,TRBJ2-7,NA,CASSRSGGYTYEQYF,TGTGCCAGCAGCCGAAGCGGAGGATATACCTACGAGCAGTACTTC
NA,TRBV9,TRBJ2-1,NA,CASSVDSGNLFSSYNEQFF,TGTGCCAGCAGCGTAGATTCAGGGAACTTATTTAGCTCCTACAATGAGCAGTTCTTC
NA,TRBV20-1,TRBJ2-5,TRBD2,CSAGLAGFQYF,TGCAGTGCTGGACTAGCGGGGTTCCAGTACTTC
few,TRBV4-1,TRBJ2-2,TRBD2,CASSQIPGLAAEEGTGELFF,TGCGCCAGCAGCCAGATACCGGGACTAGCGGCTGAGGAAGGCACCGGGGAGCTGTTTTTT
NA,TRBV5-6,TRBJ2-2,NA,CASSGLAETGELFF,TGTGCCAGCAGCGGATTAGCGGAGACCGGGGAGCTGTTTTTT
NA,TRBV6-1,TRBJ1-1,NA,CASSETGMNTEAFF,TGTGCCAGCAGTGAGACAGGAATGAACACTGAAGCTTTCTTT
NA,TRBV29-1,TRBJ2-7,TRBD2,CSVPAGGGGLAGEQYF,TGCAGCGTTCCCGCCGGGGGGGGCGGACTAGCGGGTGAGCAGTACTTC
NA,TRBV28,TRBJ1-1,NA,CASTSPDLLNTEAFF,TGTGCCAGCACCTCTCCGGACTTGTTGAACACTGAAGCTTTCTTT
NA,TRBV5-1,TRBJ1-1,NA,CASSLTGTAPSTEAFF,TGCGCCAGCAGCTTAACGGGAACGGCTCCAAGTACTGAAGCTTTCTTT
NA,TRBV11-2,TRBJ1-2,TRBD1,CASRQTTGQGRGDYGYTF,TGTGCCAGCAGGCAAACGACGGGACAGGGAAGGGGAGACTATGGCTACACCTTC
NA,TRBV27,TRBJ1-1,NA,CASRSLPTMNTEAFF,TGTGCCAGCAGATCCCTACCAACCATGAACACTGAAGCTTTCTTT
NA,TRBV7-9,TRBJ1-4,TRBD1,CASSFGQVNRGGGKLFF,TGTGCCAGCAGCTTTGGACAAGTAAACAGGGGTGGCGGAAAACTGTTTTTT
NA,TRBV18,TRBJ1-3,NA,CASKPGGSGAGNTIYF,TGTGCCAGCAAACCGGGGGGCTCGGGCGCTGGAAACACCATATATTTT
NA,TRBV7-2,TRBJ1-4,TRBD1,CASSFNGQGVNEKLFF,TGTGCCAGCAGCTTCAATGGACAGGGGGTTAATGAAAAACTGTTTTTT
NA,TRBV10-3,TRBJ1-1,NA,CAISEKGGYTEAFF,TGTGCCATCAGTGAAAAGGGAGGTTACACTGAAGCTTTCTTT
NA,TRBV19,TRBJ1-1,NA,CASSIATGRYMNTEAFF,TGTGCCAGTAGTATTGCTACAGGCCGGTACATGAACACTGAAGCTTTCTTT
NA,TRBV7-9,TRBJ2-5,NA,CASSKSGGEETQYF,TGTGCCAGCAGCAAATCCGGGGGTGAAGAGACCCAGTACTTC
few,TRBV7-9,TRBJ2-1,NA,CASSSNAVYNEQFF,TGTGCCAGCAGCTCCAACGCGGTCTACAATGAGCAGTTCTTC
few,TRBV28,TRBJ2-7,TRBD1,CASDEGQTYEQYF,TGTGCCAGCGATGAGGGACAGACCTACGAGCAGTACTTC
NA,TRBV27,TRBJ2-3,NA,CASSSQGRTPPYTDTQYF,TGTGCCAGCAGTTCACAGGGAAGGACTCCCCCCTATACAGATACGCAGTATTTT
NA,TRBV7-6,TRBJ2-5,NA,CASSLYSGKEETQYF,TGTGCCAGCAGCTTATATTCGGGGAAAGAAGAGACCCAGTACTTC
NA,TRBV29-1,TRBJ2-3,TRBD2,CSAPIDIAGGVGYSSTDTQYF,TGCAGCGCCCCTATCGATATAGCGGGAGGGGTAGGGTACTCTAGCACAGATACGCAGTATTTT
few,TRBV28,TRBJ1-1,NA,CASSPPDRVNTEAFF,TGTGCCAGCAGTCCCCCGGACAGAGTGAACACTGAAGCTTTCTTT
NA,TRBV7-8,TRBJ1-6,TRBD1,CASSRLTTGEPLHF,TGTGCCAGCAGCCGACTCACGACAGGGGAACCCCTCCACTTT
once,TRBV4-2,TRBJ2-7,NA,CASSQAAGDEQYF,TGTGCCAGCAGCCAAGCAGCAGGCGACGAGCAGTACTTC
NA,TRBV10-2,TRBJ1-1,TRBD1,CASSEAGGLTEAFF,TGCGCCAGCAGTGAAGCAGGGGGCCTCACTGAAGCTTTCTTT
once,TRBV5-4,TRBJ1-3,NA,CASSLDLRQGSGNTIYF,TGTGCCAGCAGCTTGGATTTAAGGCAGGGGAGCGGAAACACCATATATTTT
NA,TRBV23-1,TRBJ2-6,NA,CASSQRGGPGGANVLTF,TGCGCCAGCAGTCAAAGGGGGGGGCCTGGTGGGGCCAACGTCCTGACTTTC
NA,TRBV6-5,TRBJ2-1,NA,CASSYGVEKDYNEQFF,TGTGCCAGCAGTTACGGAGTAGAAAAAGACTACAATGAGCAGTTCTTC
NA,TRBV29-1,TRBJ2-7,TRBD1,CSVVGPETGYEQYF,TGCAGCGTTGTAGGGCCCGAGACAGGGTACGAGCAGTACTTC
NA,TRBV7-2,TRBJ1-5,TRBD1,CASSLGQGKNQPQHF,TGTGCCAGCAGCTTAGGACAGGGGAAAAATCAGCCCCAGCATTTT
NA,TRBV19,TRBJ2-1,TRBD1,CASSHQGVSGNEQFF,TGTGCCAGTTCCCACCAGGGGGTCAGCGGTAATGAGCAGTTCTTC
few,TRBV7-8,TRBJ2-3,NA,CASSPGAAGIDTQYF,TGTGCCAGCAGCCCAGGGGCAGCGGGGATAGATACGCAGTATTTT
NA,TRBV7-9,TRBJ2-3,NA,CASSFGVFGYTQYF,TGTGCCAGCAGCTTCGGGGTCTTTGGATATACGCAGTATTTT
NA,TRBV27,TRBJ2-5,NA,CARVEGGMGETQYF,TGTGCCAGAGTCGAGGGGGGGATGGGAGAGACCCAGTACTTC
NA,TRBV14,TRBJ2-5,TRBD1,CASSPGTVGETQYF,TGTGCCAGCAGCCCGGGGACAGTTGGAGAGACCCAGTACTTC
NA,TRBV7-9,TRBJ2-7,TRBD2,CASSPPSGDYEQYF,TGTGCCAGCAGCCCGCCTAGCGGGGATTACGAGCAGTACTTC
NA,TRBV30,TRBJ2-7,TRBD2,CAWSPAGGSYEQYF,TGTGCCTGGAGCCCAGCGGGAGGGTCCTACGAGCAGTACTTC
few,TRBV2,TRBJ2-4,NA,CASSRPSGGGGRAAAKNIQYF,TGTGCCAGCAGTAGACCCTCAGGGGGCGGCGGGAGGGCCGCGGCCAAAAACATTCAGTACTTC
NA,TRBV7-2,TRBJ2-7,NA,CASSPRQTATEQYF,TGTGCCAGCAGTCCCCGCCAAACCGCTACGGAGCAGTACTTC
NA,TRBV2,TRBJ1-3,TRBD1,CASSEGRAGTAGNTIYF,TGTGCCAGCAGTGAAGGGCGGGCCGGGACAGCCGGAAACACCATATATTTT
NA,TRBV7-8,TRBJ2-3,TRBD1,CASSINDRAVDTQYF,TGTGCCAGCAGCATAAATGACAGGGCAGTAGATACGCAGTATTTT
NA,TRBV21-1,TRBJ2-1,NA,CASVGGTSYNEQFF,TGTGCCAGTGTGGGAGGAACCTCCTACAATGAGCAGTTCTTC
NA,TRBV7-2,TRBJ2-3,TRBD2,CASSFAGGPGTDTQYF,TGTGCCAGCAGCTTTGCGGGGGGGCCGGGCACAGATACGCAGTATTTT